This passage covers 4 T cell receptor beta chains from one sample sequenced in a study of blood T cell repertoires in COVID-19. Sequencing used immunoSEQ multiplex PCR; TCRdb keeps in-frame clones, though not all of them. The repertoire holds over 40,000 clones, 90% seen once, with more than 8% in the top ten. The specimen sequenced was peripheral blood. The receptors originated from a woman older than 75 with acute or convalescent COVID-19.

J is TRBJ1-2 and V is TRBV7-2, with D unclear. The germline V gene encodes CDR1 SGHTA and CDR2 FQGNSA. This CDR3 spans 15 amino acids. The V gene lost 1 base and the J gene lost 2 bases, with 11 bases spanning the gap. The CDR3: CASSLEVGENYGYTF. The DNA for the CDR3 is TGTGCCAGCAGCTTAGAGGTAGGAGAGAACTATGGCTACACCTTC.

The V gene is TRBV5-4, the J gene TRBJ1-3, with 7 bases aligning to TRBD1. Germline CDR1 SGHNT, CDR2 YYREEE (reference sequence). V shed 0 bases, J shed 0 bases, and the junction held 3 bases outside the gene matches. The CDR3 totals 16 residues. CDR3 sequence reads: CASSLGGGFSGNTIYF. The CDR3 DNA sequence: TGTGCCAGCAGCTTGGGAGGGGGCTTCTCTGGAAACACCATATATTTT.

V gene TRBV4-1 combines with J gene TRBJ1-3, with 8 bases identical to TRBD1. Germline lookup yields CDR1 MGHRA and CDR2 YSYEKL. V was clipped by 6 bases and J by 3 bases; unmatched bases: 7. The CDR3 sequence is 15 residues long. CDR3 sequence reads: CASSGYRGSGNTIYF. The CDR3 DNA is TGCGCCAGCAGTGGGTACAGGGGGAGTGGAAACACCATATATTTT.

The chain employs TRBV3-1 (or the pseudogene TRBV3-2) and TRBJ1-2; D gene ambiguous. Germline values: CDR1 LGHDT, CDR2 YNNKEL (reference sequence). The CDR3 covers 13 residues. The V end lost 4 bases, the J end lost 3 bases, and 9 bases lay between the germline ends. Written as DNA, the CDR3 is TGTGCCAGCAGCCGCGTGCAAGACTATGGCTACACCTTC. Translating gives CASSRVQDYGYTF.